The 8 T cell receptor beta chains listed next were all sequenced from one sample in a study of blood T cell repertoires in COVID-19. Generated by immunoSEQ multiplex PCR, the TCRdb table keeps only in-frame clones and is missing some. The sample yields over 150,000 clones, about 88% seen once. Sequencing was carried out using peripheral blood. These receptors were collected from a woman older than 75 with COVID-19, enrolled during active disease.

The CDR3 sequence: CASSTDREDGYTF. DNA of the CDR3: TGTGCCAGCAGCACGGACAGGGAAGATGGCTACACCTTC. This sequence joins TRBV3-1 (or the pseudogene TRBV3-2) and TRBJ1-2; 8 nucleotides align to TRBD1. V trimming: 5 bases; J trimming: 6 bases; junction bases outside the gene matches: 5. CDR3 length: 13 residues. Germline V lookup: CDR1 LGHDT, CDR2 YNNKEL (reference sequence).

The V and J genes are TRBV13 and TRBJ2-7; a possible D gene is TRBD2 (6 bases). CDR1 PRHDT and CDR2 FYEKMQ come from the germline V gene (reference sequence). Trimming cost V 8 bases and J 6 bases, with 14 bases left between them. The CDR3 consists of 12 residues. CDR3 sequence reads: CASGNMGGEQYF. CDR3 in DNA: TGTGCCAGCGGGAACATGGGGGGCGAGCAGTACTTC.

The CDR3 loop reads CAISEGSPGETQYF. The CDR3 DNA reads TGTGCCATCAGTGAAGGTTCCCCGGGGGAGACCCAGTACTTC. The chain links TRBV10-3 to TRBJ2-5, with D possibly TRBD2 on 5 matching bases. V lost 3 bases to trimming and J lost 5 bases, with 13 bases between them. CDR1 is ENHRY and CDR2 is SYGVKD in the germline V gene. The CDR3 runs 14 residues.

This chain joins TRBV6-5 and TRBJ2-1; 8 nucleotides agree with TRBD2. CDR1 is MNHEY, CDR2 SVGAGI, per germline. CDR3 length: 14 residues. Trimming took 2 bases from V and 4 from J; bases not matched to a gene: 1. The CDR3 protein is CASSYRGGYNEQFF. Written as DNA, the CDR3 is TGTGCCAGCAGTTACCGGGGGGGTTACAATGAGCAGTTCTTC.

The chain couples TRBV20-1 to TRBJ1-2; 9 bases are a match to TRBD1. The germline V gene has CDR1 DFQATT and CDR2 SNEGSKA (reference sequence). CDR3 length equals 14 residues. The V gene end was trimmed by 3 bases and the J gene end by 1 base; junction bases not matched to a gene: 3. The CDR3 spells CSASGTGNNYGYTF. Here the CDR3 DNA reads TGCAGTGCTAGTGGGACAGGGAATAACTATGGCTACACCTTC.

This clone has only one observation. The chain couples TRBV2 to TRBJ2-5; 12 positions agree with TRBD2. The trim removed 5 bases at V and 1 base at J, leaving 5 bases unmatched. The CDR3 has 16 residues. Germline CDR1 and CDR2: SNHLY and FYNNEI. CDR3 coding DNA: TGTGCCAGCAGTCCCGGGACTAGCGGGTCCCAAGAGACCCAGTACTTC. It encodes CASSPGTSGSQETQYF.

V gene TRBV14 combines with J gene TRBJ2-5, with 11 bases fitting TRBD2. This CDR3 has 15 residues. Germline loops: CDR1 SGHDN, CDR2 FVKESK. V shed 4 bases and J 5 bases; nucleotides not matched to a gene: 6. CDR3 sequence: CASSPTLAGVETQYF. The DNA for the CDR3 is TGTGCCAGCAGCCCCACACTAGCGGGAGTGGAGACCCAGTACTTC.

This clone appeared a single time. CDR3 sequence: CASCRTGASYEQYF. CDR3 nucleotide sequence: TGTGCCAGCTGCCGGACAGGGGCTTCCTACGAGCAGTACTTC. V and J are TRBV6-5 and TRBJ2-7; 9 nucleotides line up with TRBD1. CDR3 size: 14 residues. Trimming at V came to 8 bases and at J to 1 base, leaving 6 bases not matched to a gene. Looked up from germline, CDR1 is MNHEY and CDR2 is SVGAGI.